These T cell receptor beta chains were read from a single sample in a study of chemoradiotherapy in HPV16-positive cancers. Assay: immunoSEQ multiplex PCR; the TCRdb copy retains only in-frame clones and omits some. Among about 1,500 clones listed, about 87% were seen once. The source material was tumor tissue, sampled from a patient who underwent chemoradiotherapy. These receptors all stem from a human donor with HPV-associated anogenital cancer. Both conserved end residues are part of each CDR3. D genes are given only for firm matches. Not every row has a clone size; where given, it reads once, few, many or a size class.

abundance	v_gene	j_gene	d_gene	CDR3aa	CDR3nt
-	TRBV6-1	TRBJ1-6	TRBD1	CATTLGQENSPLHF	TGTGCCACCACCCTAGGACAGGAGAATTCACCCCTCCACTTT
-	TRBV6-5	TRBJ2-3	-	CASSSRISTDTQYF	TGTGCCAGCAGTTCTCGGATTAGCACAGATACGCAGTATTTT
-	TRBV28	TRBJ2-5	-	CASSLQGLRETQYF	TGTGCCAGCAGTTTGCAGGGCCTCCGAGAGACCCAGTACTTC
-	TRBV9	TRBJ1-1	-	CASTRGGVGEAFF	TGTGCCAGCACCCGGGGGGGCGTAGGTGAAGCTTTCTTT
-	TRBV19	TRBJ1-2	-	CASSIDLNGAYGYTF	TGTGCCAGTAGTATAGATCTAAACGGAGCCTATGGCTACACCTTC
-	TRBV11-3	TRBJ1-1	-	CASSVRDTEAFF	TGTGCCAGCAGCGTCCGGGACACTGAAGCTTTCTTT
-	TRBV18	TRBJ1-1	-	CASSRVENTEAFF	TGTGCCAGCTCACGAGTGGAGAACACTGAAGCTTTCTTT
-	TRBV10-3	TRBJ2-5	-	CAISDTTTGQETQYF	TGTGCCATCAGTGACACCACGACAGGCCAAGAGACCCAGTACTTC
-	TRBV4-1	TRBJ2-7	TRBD2	CASSQEEAGGLSEQYF	TGCGCCAGCAGCCAAGAAGAAGCGGGGGGGCTTAGCGAGCAGTACTTC
-	TRBV7-3	TRBJ2-1	-	CASSFARANEQFF	TGTGCCAGCAGCTTTGCCCGGGCCAATGAGCAGTTCTTC
-	TRBV6-1	TRBJ2-3	-	CASSEMRGYSTDTQYF	TGTGCCAGCAGTGAAATGCGGGGTTATTCCACAGATACGCAGTATTTT
-	TRBV6-4	TRBJ2-2	-	CASSTGWNTGELFF	TGTGCCAGCAGTACAGGGTGGAACACCGGGGAGCTGTTTTTT
-	TRBV5-6	TRBJ2-5	-	CASSLPQVWGETQYF	TGTGCCAGCAGCTTGCCACAGGTTTGGGGAGAGACCCAGTACTTC
-	TRBV6-1	TRBJ1-5	-	CASSVTGVDQPQHF	TGTGCCAGCAGTGTTACAGGAGTAGATCAGCCCCAGCATTTT
-	TRBV6-6	TRBJ2-7	TRBD2	CASRQGLAGVYEQYF	TGTGCCAGCAGACAGGGATTAGCGGGGGTCTACGAGCAGTACTTC
once	TRBV20-1	TRBJ2-7	-	CSARRYEQYF	TGCAGTGCTAGGCGCTACGAGCAGTACTTC
once	TRBV7-2	TRBJ1-1	-	CASSLASLNTEAFF	TGTGCCAGCAGCTTAGCCAGCTTGAACACTGAAGCTTTCTTT
-	TRBV10-2	TRBJ1-6	-	CASSEWVASPLHF	TGCGCCAGCAGTGAATGGGTAGCGTCACCCCTCCACTTT
-	TRBV7-9	TRBJ1-1	-	CASRATSNTEAFF	TGTGCCAGCAGAGCGACATCGAACACTGAAGCTTTCTTT
-	TRBV5-6	TRBJ1-1	-	CASSLGPDNTEAFF	TGTGCCAGCAGCTTGGGACCAGACAACACTGAAGCTTTCTTT
-	TRBV30	TRBJ1-1	TRBD1	CAWSGLSGGDTEAFF	TGTGCCTGGAGTGGGCTTTCAGGGGGGGACACTGAAGCTTTCTTT
once	TRBV7-2	TRBJ1-5	-	CASSFGRSNQPQHF	TGTGCCAGCAGCTTCGGCCGTAGCAATCAGCCCCAGCATTTT
-	TRBV6-1	TRBJ1-6	TRBD1	CASSALTGGSSNSPLHF	TGTGCCAGCAGTGCCCTGACAGGGGGATCGTCGAATTCACCCCTCCACTTT
-	TRBV6-4	TRBJ2-6	-	CASSTGSSGANVLTF	TGTGCCAGCAGTACAGGAAGCTCTGGGGCCAACGTCCTGACTTTC
-	TRBV7-9	TRBJ1-4	-	CASNRGNEKLFF	TGTGCCAGCAACCGGGGTAATGAAAAACTGTTTTTT
-	TRBV6-5	TRBJ2-7	-	CASSYQSSYEQYF	TGTGCCAGCAGTTATCAAAGCTCCTACGAGCAGTACTTC
-	TRBV6-6	TRBJ1-2	-	CASSPNLDSYGYTF	TGTGCCAGCAGCCCTAATTTGGACAGCTATGGCTACACCTTC
-	TRBV4-2	TRBJ2-1	TRBD2	CASSRPHSRAGVEQFF	TGTGCCAGCAGCCGCCCGCATTCCCGAGCGGGGGTCGAGCAGTTCTTC
-	TRBV30	TRBJ2-5	-	CAWSVGGQETQYF	TGTGCCTGGAGTGTCGGGGGGCAGGAGACCCAGTACTTC
-	TRBV27	TRBJ2-1	TRBD2	CASRRGGPSSYNEQFF	TGTGCCAGCAGACGCGGGGGGCCGAGCTCCTACAATGAGCAGTTCTTC
-	TRBV5-1	TRBJ1-1	-	CASSFQANTEAFF	TGCGCCAGCAGCTTCCAAGCGAACACTGAAGCTTTCTTT
-	TRBV7-9	TRBJ1-5	-	CASSLAGVQQPQHF	TGTGCCAGCAGCTTAGCAGGGGTACAACAGCCCCAGCATTTT
-	TRBV4-3	TRBJ2-2	TRBD2	CASSQDLSGLGLGELFF	TGCGCCAGCAGCCAAGATTTGTCGGGACTAGGCCTCGGGGAGCTGTTTTTT
-	TRBV28	TRBJ1-5	-	CASSLLKAARNQPQHF	TGTGCCAGCAGTTTACTGAAGGCGGCGCGAAATCAGCCCCAGCATTTT
once	TRBV4-2	TRBJ1-1	-	CASSQAGQGNTEAFF	TGTGCCAGCAGCCAAGCGGGGCAGGGGAACACTGAAGCTTTCTTT
-	TRBV7-8	TRBJ1-1	TRBD1	CASSYHRDRAWDTEAFF	TGTGCCAGCAGCTACCACCGGGACAGGGCCTGGGACACTGAAGCTTTCTTT
-	TRBV28	TRBJ1-4	-	CASSSLGGANEKLFF	TGTGCCAGCAGTTCCCTCGGAGGTGCTAATGAAAAACTGTTTTTT
once	TRBV5-4	TRBJ1-4	-	CASSTDNFNEKLFF	TGTGCCAGCAGCACGGACAATTTTAATGAAAAACTGTTTTTT
-	TRBV4-2	TRBJ1-5	-	CASSQDRGSNQPQHF	TGTGCCAGCAGCCAAGACAGGGGAAGCAATCAGCCCCAGCATTTT
-	TRBV7-6	TRBJ2-2	-	CASSLYWGDNTGELFF	TGTGCCAGCAGCTTATATTGGGGGGACAACACCGGGGAGCTGTTTTTT
-	TRBV7-9	TRBJ1-2	TRBD1	CASSLDSTGAYGYTF	TGTGCCAGCAGCTTAGATTCGACAGGGGCCTATGGCTACACCTTC
-	TRBV5-1	TRBJ1-2	-	CASSLGIGAQNYGYTF	TGCGCCAGCAGCCTTGGAATAGGGGCACAGAACTATGGCTACACCTTC
-	TRBV7-3	TRBJ2-1	-	CASSAYLHNEQFF	TGTGCCAGCAGCGCCTACCTTCACAATGAGCAGTTCTTC
-	TRBV7-2	TRBJ1-2	-	CASSSSGVGGYTF	TGTGCCAGCAGCTCCAGTGGCGTAGGAGGCTACACCTTC
-	TRBV6-1	TRBJ1-4	-	CASSRDLREKLFF	TGTGCCAGCAGTAGGGACTTACGTGAAAAACTGTTTTTT
-	TRBV10-3	TRBJ1-6	-	CAISEFGAGENNSPLHF	TGTGCCATCAGTGAGTTTGGGGCGGGGGAGAACAATTCACCCCTCCACTTT
-	TRBV6-6	TRBJ1-5	TRBD1	CASRQGQNQPQHF	TGTGCCAGCAGACAGGGACAGAATCAGCCCCAGCATTTT
-	TRBV7-2	TRBJ2-7	TRBD1	CASSAGTDYEQYF	TGTGCCAGCAGCGCCGGGACAGATTACGAGCAGTACTTC
once	TRBV25-1	TRBJ2-5	-	CASSVGAETQYF	TGTGCCAGCAGTGTCGGGGCGGAGACCCAGTACTTC
-	TRBV28	TRBJ2-3	TRBD2	CASSPGTTTDTQYF	TGTGCCAGCAGTCCCGGGACTACCACAGATACGCAGTATTTT
-	TRBV4-1	TRBJ2-3	-	CASSRILKRDPAPDTQYF	TGCGCCAGCAGCCGGATACTAAAACGGGACCCTGCCCCAGATACGCAGTATTTT
few	TRBV30	TRBJ1-1	-	CAWTLGTEAFF	TGTGCCTGGACCCTCGGGACTGAAGCTTTCTTT
-	TRBV10-2	TRBJ1-4	-	CASSESRQLVDEKLFF	TGCGCCAGCAGTGAGTCTAGACAGCTGGTGGATGAAAAACTGTTTTTT
-	TRBV7-2	TRBJ2-3	TRBD2	CASSFGSGGPWDTQYF	TGTGCCAGCAGCTTTGGTAGCGGGGGGCCTTGGGATACGCAGTATTTT
-	TRBV19	TRBJ2-5	TRBD1	CASSSQGEETQYF	TGTGCCAGTAGTTCACAGGGGGAAGAGACCCAGTACTTC
-	TRBV6-4	TRBJ1-2	-	CAGPREEYYGYTF	TGTGCCGGCCCAAGGGAGGAGTACTATGGCTACACCTTC